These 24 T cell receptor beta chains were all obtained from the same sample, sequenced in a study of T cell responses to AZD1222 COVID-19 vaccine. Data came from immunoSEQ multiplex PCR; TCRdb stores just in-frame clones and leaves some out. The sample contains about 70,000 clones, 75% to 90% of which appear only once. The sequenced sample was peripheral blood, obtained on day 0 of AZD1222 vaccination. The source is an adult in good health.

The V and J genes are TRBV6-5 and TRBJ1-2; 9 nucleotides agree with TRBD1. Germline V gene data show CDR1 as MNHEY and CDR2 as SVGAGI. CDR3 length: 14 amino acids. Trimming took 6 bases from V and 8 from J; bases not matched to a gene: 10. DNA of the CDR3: TGTGCCAGCAGAAAGTCCGGGACAGGGCACGGCTACACCTTC. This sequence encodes CASRKSGTGHGYTF.

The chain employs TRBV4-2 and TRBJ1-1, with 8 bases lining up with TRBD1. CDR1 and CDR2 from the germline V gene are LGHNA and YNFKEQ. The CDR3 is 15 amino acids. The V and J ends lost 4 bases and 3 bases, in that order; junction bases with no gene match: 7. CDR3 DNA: TGTGCCAGCAGCCGAGGACAGGGACCTCACACTGAAGCTTTCTTT. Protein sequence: CASSRGQGPHTEAFF.

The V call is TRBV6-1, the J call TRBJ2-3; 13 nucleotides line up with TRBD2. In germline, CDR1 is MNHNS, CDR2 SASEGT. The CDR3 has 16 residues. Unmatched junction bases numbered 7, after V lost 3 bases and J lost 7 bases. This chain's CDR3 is CASSDPLAGGLYTQYF. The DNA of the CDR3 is TGTGCCAGCAGTGATCCACTAGCGGGGGGGTTATATACGCAGTATTTT.

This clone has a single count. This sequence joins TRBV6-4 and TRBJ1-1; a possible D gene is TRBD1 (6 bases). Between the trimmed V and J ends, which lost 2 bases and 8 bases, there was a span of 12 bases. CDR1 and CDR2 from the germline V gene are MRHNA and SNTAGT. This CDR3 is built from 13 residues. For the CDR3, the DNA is TGTGCCAGCAGTGACAGTGCGGGGGCCGAAGCTTTCTTT. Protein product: CASSDSAGAEAFF.

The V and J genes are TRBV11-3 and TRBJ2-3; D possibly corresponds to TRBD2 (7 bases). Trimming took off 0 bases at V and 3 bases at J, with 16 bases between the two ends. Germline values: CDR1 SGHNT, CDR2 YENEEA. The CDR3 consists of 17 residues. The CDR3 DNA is TGTGCCAGCAGCTTAGATCAACCGGGGGGCCGAACAGATACGCAGTATTTT. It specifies CASSLDQPGGRTDTQYF.

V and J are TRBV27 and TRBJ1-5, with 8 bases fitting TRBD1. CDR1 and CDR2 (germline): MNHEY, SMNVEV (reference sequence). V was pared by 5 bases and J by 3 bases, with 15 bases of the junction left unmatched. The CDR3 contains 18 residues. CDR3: CASSKLQGAGQINQPQHF. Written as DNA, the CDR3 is TGTGCCAGCAGTAAACTGCAGGGGGCGGGCCAGATCAATCAGCCCCAGCATTTT.

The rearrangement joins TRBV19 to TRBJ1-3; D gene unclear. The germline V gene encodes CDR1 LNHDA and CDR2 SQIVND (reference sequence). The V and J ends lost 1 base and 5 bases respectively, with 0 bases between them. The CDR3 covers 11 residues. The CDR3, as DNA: TGTGCCAGTAGTATAGGAAACACCATATATTTT. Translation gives CASSIGNTIYF.

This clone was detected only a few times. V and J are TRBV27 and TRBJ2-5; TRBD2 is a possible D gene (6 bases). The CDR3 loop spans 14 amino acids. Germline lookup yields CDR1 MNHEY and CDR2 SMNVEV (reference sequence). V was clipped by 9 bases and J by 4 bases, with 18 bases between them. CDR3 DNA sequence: TGTGCCAGTGGGGACTTATCACTCCGAGAGACCCAGTACTTC. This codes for CASGDLSLRETQYF.

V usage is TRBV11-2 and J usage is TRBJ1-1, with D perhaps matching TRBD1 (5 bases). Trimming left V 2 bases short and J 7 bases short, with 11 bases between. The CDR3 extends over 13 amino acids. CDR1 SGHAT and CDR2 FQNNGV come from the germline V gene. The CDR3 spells CASSLIRVVEAFF. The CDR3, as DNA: TGTGCCAGCAGCTTAATCAGGGTCGTTGAAGCTTTCTTT.

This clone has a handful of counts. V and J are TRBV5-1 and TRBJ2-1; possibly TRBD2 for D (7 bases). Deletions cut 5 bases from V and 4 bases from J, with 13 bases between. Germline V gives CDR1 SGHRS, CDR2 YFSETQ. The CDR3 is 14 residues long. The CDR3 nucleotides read TGCGCCAGCAGTTGGGGGGGCGTATACAATGAGCAGTTCTTC. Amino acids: CASSWGGVYNEQFF.

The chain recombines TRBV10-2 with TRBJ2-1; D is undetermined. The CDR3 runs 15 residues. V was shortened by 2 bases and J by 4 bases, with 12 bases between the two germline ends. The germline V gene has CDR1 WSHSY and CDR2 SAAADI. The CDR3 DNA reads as TGCGCCAGCAGTGAGAGGTCCCCCCCTTACAATGAGCAGTTCTTC. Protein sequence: CASSERSPPYNEQFF.

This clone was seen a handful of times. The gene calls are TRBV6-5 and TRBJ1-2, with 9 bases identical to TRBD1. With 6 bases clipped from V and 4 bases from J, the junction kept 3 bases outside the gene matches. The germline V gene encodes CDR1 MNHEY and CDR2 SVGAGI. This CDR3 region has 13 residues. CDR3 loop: CASRGQGPYGYTF. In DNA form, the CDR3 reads TGTGCCAGCAGAGGACAGGGGCCCTATGGCTACACCTTC.

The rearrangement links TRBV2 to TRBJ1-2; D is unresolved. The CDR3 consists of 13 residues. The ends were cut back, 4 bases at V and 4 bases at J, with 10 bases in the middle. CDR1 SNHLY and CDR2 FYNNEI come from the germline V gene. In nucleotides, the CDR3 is TGTGCCAGCAGTGTGGAGTCGAGCTATGGCTACACCTTC. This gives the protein CASSVESSYGYTF.

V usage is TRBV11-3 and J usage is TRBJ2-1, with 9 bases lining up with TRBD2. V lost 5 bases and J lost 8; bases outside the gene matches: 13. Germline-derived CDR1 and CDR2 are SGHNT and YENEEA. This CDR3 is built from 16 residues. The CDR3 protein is CASSLTGTSLTHEQFF. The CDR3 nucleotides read TGTGCCAGCAGCCTTACCGGGACTAGCCTCACGCATGAGCAGTTCTTC.

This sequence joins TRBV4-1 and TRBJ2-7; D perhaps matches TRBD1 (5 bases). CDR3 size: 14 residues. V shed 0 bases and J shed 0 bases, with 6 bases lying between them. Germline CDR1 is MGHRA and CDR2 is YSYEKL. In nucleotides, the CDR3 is TGCGCCAGCAGCCAAGAAGGGGTCTCCTACGAGCAGTACTTC. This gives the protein CASSQEGVSYEQYF.

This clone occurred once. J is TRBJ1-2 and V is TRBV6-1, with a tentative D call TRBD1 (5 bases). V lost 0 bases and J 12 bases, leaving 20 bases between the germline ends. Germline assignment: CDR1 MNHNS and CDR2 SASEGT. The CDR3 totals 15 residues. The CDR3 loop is CASSEAGAGKDGNTF. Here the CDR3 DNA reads TGTGCCAGCAGTGAAGCCGGGGCAGGGAAAGACGGCAACACCTTC.

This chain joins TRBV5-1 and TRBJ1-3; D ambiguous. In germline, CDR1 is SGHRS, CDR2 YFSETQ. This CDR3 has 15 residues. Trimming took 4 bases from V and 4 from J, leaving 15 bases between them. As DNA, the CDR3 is TGCGCCAGCAGCACAGCGCCGGCCGACGGAAACACCATATATTTT. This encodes CASSTAPADGNTIYF.

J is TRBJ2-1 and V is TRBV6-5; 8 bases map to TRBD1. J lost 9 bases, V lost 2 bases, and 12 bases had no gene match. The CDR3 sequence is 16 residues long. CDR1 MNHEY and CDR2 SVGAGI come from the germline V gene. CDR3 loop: CASSYVGQGIGGEQFF. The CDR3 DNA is TGTGCCAGCAGTTACGTCGGACAGGGTATAGGTGGTGAGCAGTTCTTC.

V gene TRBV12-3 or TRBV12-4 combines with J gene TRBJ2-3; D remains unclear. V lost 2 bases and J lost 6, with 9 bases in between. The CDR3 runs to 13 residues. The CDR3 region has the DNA TGTGCCAGCAGTTTATTATCGGCGGATACGCAGTATTTT. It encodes CASSLLSADTQYF.

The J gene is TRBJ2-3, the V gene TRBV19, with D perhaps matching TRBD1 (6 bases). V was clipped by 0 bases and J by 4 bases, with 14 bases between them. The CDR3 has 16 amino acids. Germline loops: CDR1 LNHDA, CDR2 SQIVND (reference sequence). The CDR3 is CASSIEGWGRADTQYF. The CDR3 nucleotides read TGTGCCAGTAGTATAGAAGGATGGGGGCGGGCAGATACGCAGTATTTT.

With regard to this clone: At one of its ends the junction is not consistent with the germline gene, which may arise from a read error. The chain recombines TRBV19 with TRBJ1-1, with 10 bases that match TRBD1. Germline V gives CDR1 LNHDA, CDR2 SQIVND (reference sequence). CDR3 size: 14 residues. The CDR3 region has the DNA TGTGCCAGTAGTCCGGGACAGGGGAACTCTGAAGCTTTCTTT. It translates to CASSPGQGNSEAFF.

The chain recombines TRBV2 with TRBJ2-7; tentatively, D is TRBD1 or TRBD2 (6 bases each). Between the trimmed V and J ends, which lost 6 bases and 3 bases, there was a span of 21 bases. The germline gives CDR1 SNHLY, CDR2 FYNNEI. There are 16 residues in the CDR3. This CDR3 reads CASRGGGSRFLYEQYF. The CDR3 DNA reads TGTGCCAGCAGGGGGGGCGGGTCGCGGTTCCTCTACGAGCAGTACTTC. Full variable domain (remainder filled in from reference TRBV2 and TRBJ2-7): EPEVTQTPSHQVTQMGQEVILRCVPISNHLYFYWYRQILGQKVEFLVSFYNNEISEKSEIFDDQFSVERPDGSNFTLKIRSTKLEDSAMYFCASRGGGSRFLYEQYFGPGTRLTVT.

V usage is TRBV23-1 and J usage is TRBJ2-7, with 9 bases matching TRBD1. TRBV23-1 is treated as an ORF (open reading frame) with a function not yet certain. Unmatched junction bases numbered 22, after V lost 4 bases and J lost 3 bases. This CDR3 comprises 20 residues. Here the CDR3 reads CASSPHLFFLRDRDSYEQYF. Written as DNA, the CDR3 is TGCGCCAGCAGTCCCCATCTTTTCTTTCTCCGGGACAGGGATAGCTACGAGCAGTACTTC.

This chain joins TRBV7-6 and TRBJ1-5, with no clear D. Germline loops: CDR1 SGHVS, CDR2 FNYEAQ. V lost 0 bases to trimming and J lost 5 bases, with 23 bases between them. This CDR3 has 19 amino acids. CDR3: CASSLAASYSWGFDQPQHF. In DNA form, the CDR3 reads TGTGCCAGCAGCTTAGCGGCGAGTTATTCGTGGGGATTTGATCAGCCCCAGCATTTT.